Here is one T cell receptor (beta chain) with its context. Its antigen is still unknown. Base qualities are not provided; no much larger clone lies one nucleotide away. Libraries were constructed by the immunoSEQ multiplex PCR assay. A mixture of 60 forward primers for TCR Vbeta segments and 13 reverse primers for TCR Jbeta segments was used in the multiplex PCR. A multiplex PCR assay on genomic DNA amplified the CDR3 region of rearranged TCR beta genes. Amplified TCR beta libraries were sequenced as 87-base-pair reads on the Illumina HiSeq System. The study's own analysis went as follows. Across the 500 to 750 repertoires, a later analysis counted 75 million to 90 million unique TCR beta chains, roughly 11 million of which were shared by at least two donors. Raw reads were error-corrected and collapsed into unique sequences by a nearest-neighbor algorithm in which closely related sequences were merged to remove PCR and sequencing errors. CDR3 sequences were aligned to IMGT reference sequences to assign V, D and J gene segments. Each retained sequence needed at least a six-nucleotide match to both a V gene segment and a J gene segment. Rearrangements were called productive when the CDR3 lacked stop codons and stayed in frame with V and J; all others were non-productive. CDR3 was defined according to IMGT convention as the region running from the second conserved V-encoded cysteine to the conserved J-encoded phenylalanine. The earlier analysis of 587 of the donors excluded any sequence lacking an unambiguous match to a single V gene segment. In an earlier analysis of 500 to 750 of the donors, V segments were called functional above 56.7% productive rearrangements and were called segregating when the between-donor standard deviation exceeded 5%. A statistical classification framework was built for diagnosing cytomegalovirus status from the catalog of TCR beta chain sequences. In a later analysis, TCR nucleotide sequences were compared against IMGT/GENE-DB human TR gene sequences so that V and J genes could be assigned. The TCRdist pipeline was used in a later analysis to assign CDR3 sequences and most-parsimonious VDJ recombination scenarios. In a later analysis, each TCR beta chain was defined by its CDR3 amino acid sequence together with its V-gene family, and reads without a unique V-gene family were excluded. As a way to deal with suspected cross-contamination and a sequencing artifact, a later analysis dropped approximately 570 nucleotide sequences that were highly shared and had low generation probability. For each public chain, a later analysis derived a clonal expansion index from normalized ranks of inferred template counts within each repertoire. In a later analysis, generation probabilities were computed using a VDJ recombination model fitted to out-of-frame rearrangements, and the results were checked against IGoR. In a later analysis, TCR-TCR, TCR-HLA and TCR-CMV co-occurrence was scored with hypergeometric tests, and a repertoire-size bias correction was applied to TCR pairs. To estimate false discovery rates, a later analysis permuted the HLA or CMV assignments 20 times. In a later analysis, co-occurring TCRs were grouped with DBSCAN, and TCRdist sequence similarity was added when clustering was performed within HLA-allele-positive subsets. Repertoires with fewer than 30,000 or more than 120,000 public chains were left out of co-occurrence clustering, as were about 5 repertoires with anomalous nucleotide sharing. The table comes from immuneACCESS by way of TCRdb, which keeps in-frame sequences with V and J called. Part of the clones is missing from these tables; in studies checked, under half for an unresolved V gene and the rest for unknown reasons. Clone size and V and J calls were adopted from that table, with D and trimming inferred from the DNA. This sample is represented by 150,000 to 200,000 clones; 81% of them were singletons. More than 1.5% of the sample is taken by the ten largest.

In total, 630 or so healthy bone marrow donors made up the cohort. Cohort members were all nominally healthy when sampled, although unrecorded immune exposures were likely present. The donor tested CMV seronegative, placing the donor among the 300 to 400 seronegative members of the cohort. Each donor provided a peripheral blood sample, and peripheral blood mononuclear cells were used for TCR beta sequencing. Genomic DNA was extracted from the blood cell samples with the Qiagen DNeasy Blood Extraction Kit. The data originate from a study of cytomegalovirus exposure and HLA in healthy donors listed by TCRdb under 2017. A note on the overall study: An earlier analysis of approximately 600 of the donors reported approximately 290 Gb of sequence data and 117 million unique TCR beta sequences from about 180 million T cells. Approximately 300 gigabases of sequencing data and around 85 million unique TCR sequences made up an early release that covered 640 HLA-typed donors. The genetic ancestry cluster associated with self-reported Caucasian donors included 70% to 85% of the 300 to 450 genotyped donors. The study aimed to test whether cataloging public T cell receptors could reveal signatures of past pathogen exposure. The study profiled the T cell repertoires of hundreds of subjects by immunosequencing and related them to cytomegalovirus serostatus. A separate validation cohort of 100 to 150 different subjects was used in addition to the roughly 720-subject first cohort. To predict cytomegalovirus infection status, the study brought together high-throughput TCR immunosequencing, statistical association of individual TCRs with disease status, and machine learning. A later analysis re-examined previously published TCR beta repertoires from just over 650 donors and added high-resolution HLA genotyping to investigate patterns of TCR occurrence. Rather than drawing on any new phenotypic data, the later analysis identified candidate immune exposures from TCR beta sequences and the way those sequences occurred across donors. An earlier analysis of fewer than 700 of the donors applied high-throughput TCR beta sequencing to assess whether each TCR beta V gene segment acted as functional or pseudogenic. Alongside the repertoire data, information on donor age, sex, ethnicity and CMV serostatus was compiled. Genome-wide SNP genotypes for about 60% of the roughly 700 donors were used in a later genetic analysis, which treated that subset as a discovery cohort. Every repertoire in the discovery cohort had been generated on one and the same sequencing platform. Class I and class II HLA loci were covered by the typing at four-digit resolution. Typing coverage differed by locus: A, B, C, DRB1 and DQB1 were typed in roughly 620-640 donors, DQA1 in roughly 510, DPA1 in around 610, and DPB1 in roughly 450. A few DR-DQ haplotypes were treated as single units for association and clustering because of strong linkage in the cohort. Among several hundred genotyped donors of the cohort, an average of around 250,000 unique TCR beta nucleotide sequences was sequenced per donor, of which 15% to 20% were non-productive. Overall study results and their limits: Some IMGT-functional V segments, including TRBV6-2 and TRBV6-3, could not be told apart with the 87-base-pair reads, so those segments were excluded. HLA typing was unavailable for some donors at each locus, so association tests used only the typed subset. A later analysis found that most CMV-associated TCR beta chains appeared HLA-restricted, with HLA associations seemingly driven largely by CMV exposure. A cluster of highly shared sequence variants was judged likely to be a technical artifact of the sequencing pipeline. At a false discovery rate of 0.05, a later analysis linked roughly 17,000 TCR beta sequences to specific HLA alleles. Seventeen rarely observed V segments, including chromosome 9 orphons, were excluded from the earlier analysis of approximately 500 of the donors because counts were too low. The authors suggested that the approach could potentially be extended to other disease states and immunological phenotypes. The presence/absence analyses assumed that sequencing depth was roughly uniform across donors, and that assumption may not be true. The only immune exposure information available for the cohort was CMV serostatus. While some public TCRs were present in many individuals, most TCR sequences turned up only very rarely across donors. Compared with equally common non-associated chains, HLA-associated TCR beta chains in a later analysis were more clonally expanded and had lower generation probabilities. In a later analysis, several top co-occurrence clusters were reported to appear linked to parvovirus B19, influenza, CMV and Epstein-Barr virus. Three of the identified cytomegalovirus-associated TCR beta chains were confirmed in vitro to be specific for cytomegalovirus antigens. Cytomegalovirus status was reported to be diagnosed by the classifier with high specificity and sensitivity in both the original and validation cohorts. Strong co-occurrence of HLA alleles, especially DR and DQ, made assigning TCR associations to individual alleles difficult. V-gene and J-gene trimming of TCR beta chains was associated with a missense DCLRE1C variant in a later genetic analysis, and the association was replicated in an independent cohort. In a later analysis, the rate of TCR association differed among HLA loci, with DRB1 alleles having the most associated TCRs and HLA-C alleles having the fewest. A further reported finding was that TCR beta sequences accurately predicted the HLA-A and HLA-B alleles for most subjects in the first cohort. An earlier analysis of approximately 590 of the donors showed that most TCR beta V segments appeared in productive rearrangements either about 90% or about 30% of the time, which broadly matched IMGT annotations. A later genetic analysis reported fewer N-insertions in productive TCRs among donors in an Asian-associated ancestry cluster than the 666-donor mean. Correlated functional status among segregating V segments might reflect linkage disequilibrium, but an unknown experimental factor could not be ruled out. The cohort was sequenced for TCR beta chains only, and without alpha or paired-chain data the features that could be detected were limited. A total of 150 to 200 TCR beta chains were listed by the study as associated with cytomegalovirus.

V loses 1 base, J loses 7 bases, and the germline ends lie 5 bases apart. CDR1 LNHDA and CDR2 SQIVND were looked up in the germline V gene (reference sequence). Including the terminal cysteine and phenylalanine, the CDR3 comprises 12 residues. Solely the CDR3 DNA is kept, with 36 bases framed from the first base. The sample consisted of PBMCs. The chain uses TRBV19 and TRBJ1-5, with no confident D gene call. This clonotype was sampled from a man younger than 35 in good health and CMV-seronegative. The bases are TGTGCCAGTAGTATAGCTCGGCAGCCCCAGCATTTT. Its protein reads: CASSIARQPQHF.